This T cell receptor (beta chain) originates from a study of blood T cell repertoires in COVID-19. In the study overall: Sites across the United States, Italy and Spain contributed samples from acute and convalescent COVID-19. From T cells, B-cell-depleted T cells, or PBMCs came the material, which was cDNA or gDNA.

Looked up from germline, CDR1 is SNHLY and CDR2 is FYNNEI. The CDR3 covers 12 residues. Trimming left V 6 bases short and J 11 bases short, with 16 bases between. This clone was seen a few times. Original data processing: The authors estimated nucleated cell counts from reference gene primer amplification. The repertoire was sequenced with immunoSEQ multiplex PCR; TCRdb's copy has only in-frame clones and lacks some. That table furnishes V, J and clone size, whereas the DNA furnished D and trimming. Of about 140,000 clones detected, about 82% appear once; the ten largest clones hold 4.5%. J is TRBJ1-1 and V is TRBV2; tentatively, D is TRBD1 (5 bases). The specimen was peripheral blood. This receptor was obtained from a woman older than 75 with active or convalescent COVID-19. This CDR3 is CASSGQLAGAFF. CDR3 coding DNA: TGTGCCAGCAGCGGGCAGTTGGCAGGGGCTTTCTTT.